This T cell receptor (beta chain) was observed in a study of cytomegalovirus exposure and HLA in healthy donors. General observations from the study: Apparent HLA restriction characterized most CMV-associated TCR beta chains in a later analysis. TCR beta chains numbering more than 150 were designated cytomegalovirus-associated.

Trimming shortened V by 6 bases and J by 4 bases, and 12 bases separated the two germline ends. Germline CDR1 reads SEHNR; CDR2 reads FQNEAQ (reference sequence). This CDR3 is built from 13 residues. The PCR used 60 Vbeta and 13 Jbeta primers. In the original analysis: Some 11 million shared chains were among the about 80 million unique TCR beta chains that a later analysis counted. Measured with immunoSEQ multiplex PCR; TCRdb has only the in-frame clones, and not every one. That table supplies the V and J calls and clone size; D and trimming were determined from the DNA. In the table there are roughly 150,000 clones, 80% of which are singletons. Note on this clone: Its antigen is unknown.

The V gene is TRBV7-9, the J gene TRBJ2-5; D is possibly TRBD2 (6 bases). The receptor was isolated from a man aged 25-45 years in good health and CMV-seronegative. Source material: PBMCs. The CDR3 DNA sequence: TGTGCCAGCAGGGGGTCGGGGGTAGAGACCCAGTACTTC. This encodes CASRGSGVETQYF.